In this sample, the clone carrying this TCR beta chain turned up once. The data were taken from a study of long-term antiretroviral therapy in people with HIV. J gave up 5 bases and V 3 bases, and 15 bases lay outside the gene matches. Germline loops: CDR1 SGHRS, CDR2 YFSETQ. The CDR3 extends over 20 amino acids. They ran version v3.0 of the immunoSEQ assay at survey level. Libraries were prepared by immunoSEQ multiplex PCR; TCRdb keeps only in-frame clonotypes and omits some of them. The sample consists of 30,000 to 40,000 clones, more than 60% of them appearing once. The TCR was taken from a woman aged 45-65 years with HIV. The sample here was unsorted PBMCs, taken 3.1 years after starting antiretroviral therapy. The chain recombines TRBV5-1 with TRBJ2-3; the match to TRBD2 covers 16 bases. CDR3 protein: CASSSRPAGLAGGPGDTQYF. CDR3 coding DNA: TGCGCCAGCAGCTCCCGCCCGGCGGGACTAGCGGGGGGGCCAGGAGATACGCAGTATTTT.